This T cell receptor beta chain was recovered during a study of cytomegalovirus exposure and HLA in healthy donors. General study points: CMV antigen specificity was confirmed in vitro for three CMV-associated chains. Later analysis identified over 15,000 TCR beta sequences associated with HLA alleles, using a false discovery rate threshold of 0.05. Relative to the approximately 670-donor mean, N-insertions were reportedly fewer in an Asian-associated ancestry cluster in a later analysis.

Use of 60 Vbeta and 13 Jbeta primers characterized the PCR. The protocol was immunoSEQ multiplex PCR, while the TCRdb copy is restricted to in-frame clones and leaves out a portion. The sample has about 110,000 clones. Trimming removed 1 base from V and 6 bases from J, with 9 bases in between. This CDR3 comprises 14 residues. Germline CDR1 and CDR2: MGHRA and YSYEKL. Points on this clone: Its antigen remains unidentified.

The specimen was PBMCs. The rearrangement links TRBV4-1 to TRBJ2-2; D call uncertain. This receptor was identified in a young man in good health and CMV-seronegative. The CDR3 bases are TGCGCCAGCAGCCAAGTCACGGGTCCCGGGGAGCTGTTTTTT. Translation gives CASSQVTGPGELFF.